This passage covers 20 T cell receptor beta chains from one sample sequenced in a study of OX40 agonist ivuxolimab in advanced cancers. This table comes from immunoSEQ multiplex PCR, and its TCRdb copy is limited to in-frame clones, with some not included. The top ten hold about 1.8% of the sample, which has about 80,000 clones, around 91% seen once. The sample consisted of CD4+ or CD8+ T cells sorted from blood, taken in a trial of the OX40 agonist ivuxolimab. These receptors were obtained from an adult with an advanced solid tumor such as melanoma, head and neck, liver or kidney cancer.

This clone was observed once. The chain employs TRBV20-1 and TRBJ2-1, with D uncertain. Germline values: CDR1 DFQATT, CDR2 SNEGSKA (reference sequence). The CDR3 is 11 residues long. Trimming left V 2 bases short and J 4 bases short, with 3 bases between. The CDR3 DNA sequence: TGCAGTGCTAGATCTTACAATGAGCAGTTCTTC. It encodes CSARSYNEQFF.

The genes are TRBV6-6 and TRBJ1-6, with TRBD1 as a possible D gene (5 bases). Trimming stripped 2 bases from V and 7 bases from J, with 12 bases between. CDR1 is MNHNY and CDR2 is SVGAGI in the germline V gene (reference sequence). There are 15 residues in the CDR3. The CDR3 nucleotides are TGTGCCAGCAGTTACCGGGGCGGAGGGAATTCACCCCTCCACTTT. This gives the protein CASSYRGGGNSPLHF.

The table lists this clone with a count of one. The chain uses TRBV5-1 and TRBJ1-3, with D uncertain. Per germline, CDR1 SGHRS and CDR2 YFSETQ. CDR3 length: 17 residues. The germline V and J ends were trimmed by 0 bases and 0 bases, with 13 bases remaining between them. CDR3 sequence reads: CASSLAPVTSSGNTIYF. CDR3 in DNA: TGCGCCAGCAGCTTGGCCCCAGTCACTAGCTCTGGAAACACCATATATTTT. Variable domain in full (rest from reference TRBV5-1 and TRBJ1-3): KAGVTQTPRYLIKTRGQQVTLSCSPISGHRSVSWYQQTPGQGLQFLFEYFSETQRNKGNFPGRFSGRQFSNSRSEMNVSTLELGDSALYLCASSLAPVTSSGNTIYFGEGSWLTVV.

This rearrangement joins TRBV6-5 to TRBJ1-2; D not resolved. Per germline, CDR1 MNHEY and CDR2 SVGAGI. The V end lost 0 bases, the J end lost 5 bases, and 13 bases lay between the germline ends. The CDR3 totals 15 residues. The CDR3 DNA reads as TGTGCCAGCAGTTACTCGGGCGCAGGAGCGTATGGCTACACCTTC. Translated, it gives CASSYSGAGAYGYTF.

This sequence joins TRBV6-5 and TRBJ2-3; 7 nucleotides agree with TRBD1. V trimming: 4 bases; J trimming: 3 bases; junction bases outside the gene matches: 4. The germline gives CDR1 MNHEY, CDR2 SVGAGI. The CDR3 loop spans 14 amino acids. The CDR3 sequence is CASSSPTGTDTQYF. CDR3 coding DNA: TGTGCCAGCAGTTCCCCGACAGGGACAGATACGCAGTATTTT.

About this clone: Different DNA sequences within this sample yield the same CDR3. This chain connects TRBV28 to TRBJ2-3; D unresolved. This CDR3 is 16 amino acids long. The germline V and J ends were trimmed by 5 bases and 0 bases, with 15 bases remaining between them. Germline V gives CDR1 MDHEN, CDR2 SYDVKM. The CDR3 nucleotides read TGTGCCAGCAGTGCTACTGAGGTTTCCAGCACAGATACGCAGTATTTT. This gives the protein CASSATEVSSTDTQYF.

DNA of the CDR3: TGTGCCAGCAGTCCCCGTGAGACAGGGCACTATGGCTACACCTTC. It is translated as CASSPRETGHYGYTF. The chain couples TRBV28 to TRBJ1-2; 7 bases line up with TRBD1. CDR3 length: 15 residues. Germline-derived CDR1 and CDR2 are MDHEN and SYDVKM. Trimming cost V 5 bases and J 3 bases; bases outside gene matches: 9.

The rearrangement uses TRBV19 and TRBJ1-4, with D possibly being TRBD1 (5 bases). The germline V gene encodes CDR1 LNHDA and CDR2 SQIVND (reference sequence). This CDR3 contains 16 residues. The germline V and J ends were trimmed by 4 bases and 4 bases, with 16 bases remaining between them. The CDR3 here is CASSTRPGTSNEKLFF. CDR3 coding DNA: TGTGCCAGTAGTACGCGACCCGGGACTAGTAATGAAAAACTGTTTTTT.

The chain joins TRBV11-2 to TRBJ2-7; the match to TRBD1 covers 7 bases. The trim removed 1 base at V and 2 bases at J, leaving 5 bases unmatched. Germline V lookup: CDR1 SGHAT, CDR2 FQNNGV. The CDR3 consists of 15 residues. The CDR3 nucleotides are TGTGCCAGCAGCTTAGTAGGGGACAGCGCCTACGAGCAGTACTTC. Protein product: CASSLVGDSAYEQYF.

The rearrangement uses TRBV5-1 and TRBJ1-1; tentative D call: TRBD1 (5 bases). The ends were cut back, 0 bases at V and 0 bases at J, with 9 bases in the middle. The CDR3 is made up of 15 amino acids. Per the germline V gene, CDR1 is SGHRS and CDR2 is YFSETQ. The CDR3 DNA sequence: TGCGCCAGCAGCTTGGCCACAGGTATGAACACTGAAGCTTTCTTT. Translated: CASSLATGMNTEAFF.

The rearrangement uses TRBV2 and TRBJ2-1, with TRBD2 matching over 8 bases. CDR1 and CDR2 (germline): SNHLY, FYNNEI. CDR3 length equals 14 residues. Trimming removed 6 bases from V and 8 bases from J; junction bases left unmatched: 9. The CDR3 region is CASRGTSRVDEQFF. The CDR3 DNA follows: TGTGCCAGCAGGGGGACTAGTCGAGTGGATGAGCAGTTCTTC. Based on the CDR3 plus reference TRBV2 and TRBJ2-1, the full variable domain is EPEVTQTPSHQVTQMGQEVILRCVPISNHLYFYWYRQILGQKVEFLVSFYNNEISEKSEIFDDQFSVERPDGSNFTLKIRSTKLEDSAMYFCASRGTSRVDEQFFGPGTRLTVL.

The chain is built from TRBV5-5 and TRBJ2-7; a possible D gene is TRBD2 (6 bases). Deletions cut 1 base from V and 1 base from J, with 12 bases between. The CDR3 has 15 residues. Germline CDR1 and CDR2: SGHKS and YYEKEE (reference sequence). CDR3 DNA: TGTGCCAGCAGCTTGTACCCTGGGACTTCCTACGAGCAGTACTTC. This gives the protein CASSLYPGTSYEQYF.

V usage is TRBV18 and J usage is TRBJ1-3; D possibly corresponds to TRBD1 (5 bases). The germline CDR1 and CDR2 sequences are KGHSH and LQKENI. Trimming cost V 0 bases and J 8 bases, with 14 bases left between them. The CDR3 contains 15 residues. The CDR3 bases are TGTGCCAGCTCACCACCGGGAAGGGGTAAAGACACCATATATTTT. It is translated as CASSPPGRGKDTIYF.

This rearrangement joins TRBV7-9 to TRBJ1-3, with a weak D call TRBD1 (5 bases). Per the germline V gene, CDR1 is SEHNR and CDR2 is FQNEAQ (reference sequence). Trimming pared 2 bases from V and 2 bases from J, leaving 13 bases between. This CDR3 is 16 amino acids long. CDR3 DNA sequence: TGTGCCAGCAGCTTAACCCAGGGAAGGGCTGGAAACACCATATATTTT. This sequence encodes CASSLTQGRAGNTIYF.

The chain links TRBV11-3 to TRBJ2-1; TRBD2 is a possible D gene (5 bases). V lost 6 bases to trimming and J lost 9 bases, with 12 bases between them. Looked up from germline, CDR1 is SGHNT and CDR2 is YENEEA. The CDR3 consists of 12 residues. The CDR3 region is CASSRERIEQFF. DNA for the CDR3: TGTGCCAGCAGTAGGGAGAGGATTGAGCAGTTCTTC.

The genes are TRBV28 and TRBJ1-5, with 9 bases identical to TRBD1. CDR1 and CDR2 from the germline V gene are MDHEN and SYDVKM. The CDR3 loop spans 14 amino acids. With V trimmed by 10 bases and J by 9 bases, 13 bases remained unmatched. CDR3 region: CAIMPGTGMLPQHF. In DNA, the CDR3 is TGTGCCATTATGCCCGGGACAGGGATGTTGCCCCAGCATTTT.

Comments on this clone: One end of the junction fails to match germline, which may point to a read error. The gene calls are TRBV5-8 and TRBJ2-5; D perhaps matches TRBD1 (6 bases). The CDR3 is 11 residues long. Germline CDR1 SGHTS, CDR2 YDEGEE. The chain's CDR3 is CASSSTGPLDF. CDR3 DNA sequence: TGTGCCAGCAGCTCCACAGGGCCCCTGGACTTC.

As concerns this clone: The germline gene is not matched at one end of the junction; a read error may be the cause. The V and J genes are TRBV18 and TRBJ2-7, with D perhaps TRBD1 (6 bases). This CDR3 contains 14 residues. Germline-derived CDR1 and CDR2 are KGHSH and LQKENI. The CDR3 DNA follows: TGTGCCAGCTCCCCACCCAGGGGAACCTACGAGCAGTACTTC. Its protein product is CASSPPRGTYEQYF.

The J gene is TRBJ2-1, the V gene TRBV5-1, with 7 positions matching TRBD1. The CDR3 spans 15 residues. Germline trimming cut 1 base from V and 4 bases from J; bases unmatched to any gene: 5. Germline V gives CDR1 SGHRS, CDR2 YFSETQ. Written as DNA, the CDR3 is TGCGCCAGCAGCTTGTCTTTGGGACAGTACAATGAGCAGTTCTTC. As protein: CASSLSLGQYNEQFF.

A few counts support this clone. V usage is TRBV6-1 and J usage is TRBJ1-3; a weak D match, TRBD1 (6 bases). The V end lost 8 bases, the J end lost 0 bases, and 11 bases lay between the germline ends. Germline V lookup: CDR1 MNHNS, CDR2 SASEGT. This CDR3 contains 14 residues. Here the CDR3 DNA reads TGTGCCAGCGAGGGGACACCCTCTGGAAACACCATATATTTT. Its translation is CASEGTPSGNTIYF.